The rows below give T cell receptor beta chains drawn from one sample of a study of blood T cell repertoires in COVID-19. Profiled with immunoSEQ multiplex PCR; TCRdb holds only in-frame clones, not every one. This sample has more than 95,000 clones, with around 70% found just once. Sequenced: peripheral blood. The receptors derive from a man between 60 and 75 years old with acute or convalescent COVID-19. Each CDR3 is given with its conserved first and last residue. Fields, in order: J gene, V gene, D gene, clone size, CDR3 DNA, CDR3 protein. A D gene is named only where the DNA matches it firmly. Rows give clone size only sometimes, using once, few, many, or a class for an expanded clone.

j_gene: TRBJ1-5
v_gene: TRBV9
d_gene: -
abundance: -
CDR3nt: TGTGCCAGCAGCGAGGGGAGGGTAGGTCAGCCCCAGCATTTT
CDR3aa: CASSEGRVGQPQHF

j_gene: TRBJ2-3
v_gene: TRBV3-1/TRBV3-2
d_gene: TRBD2
abundance: -
CDR3nt: TGTGCCAGCAGCCAAGATCCCAGGACTAGCATGACAGATACGCAGTATTTT
CDR3aa: CASSQDPRTSMTDTQYF

j_gene: TRBJ2-2
v_gene: TRBV2
d_gene: -
abundance: -
CDR3nt: TGTGCCAGCAGGGAAGAAAGGGGTAGCACCGGGGAGCTGTTTTTT
CDR3aa: CASREERGSTGELFF

j_gene: TRBJ1-2
v_gene: TRBV4-1
d_gene: TRBD1
abundance: few
CDR3nt: TGCGCCAGCAGCCACCTCGACAGGGGAGGTGGCTACACCTTC
CDR3aa: CASSHLDRGGGYTF

j_gene: TRBJ2-3
v_gene: TRBV7-3
d_gene: TRBD2
abundance: -
CDR3nt: TGTGCCAGCAGCCGTGGACTAGCGGGAGTAGCAGATACGCAGTATTTT
CDR3aa: CASSRGLAGVADTQYF

j_gene: TRBJ2-7
v_gene: TRBV6-5
d_gene: -
abundance: -
CDR3nt: TGTGCCAGCAGGGGCATGAACTCCTACGAGCAGTACTTC
CDR3aa: CASRGMNSYEQYF

j_gene: TRBJ1-1
v_gene: TRBV2
d_gene: TRBD1
abundance: -
CDR3nt: TGTGCCAGCAATACCAGGGGGACTTACACTGAAGCTTTCTTT
CDR3aa: CASNTRGTYTEAFF

j_gene: TRBJ2-1
v_gene: TRBV27
d_gene: -
abundance: -
CDR3nt: TGTGCCAGCAGTTCCCAGCGGGCGGAAGGAAATGAGCAGTTCTTC
CDR3aa: CASSSQRAEGNEQFF

j_gene: TRBJ1-1
v_gene: TRBV11-3
d_gene: -
abundance: -
CDR3nt: TGTGCCAGCAGCTTAGATAATGTGTTCACTGAAGCTTTCTTT
CDR3aa: CASSLDNVFTEAFF

j_gene: TRBJ2-1
v_gene: TRBV6-2/TRBV6-3
d_gene: -
abundance: once
CDR3nt: TGTGCCAGCAGTTCTTTCACAGTGGGTAGGGGTGAGCAGTTCTTC
CDR3aa: CASSSFTVGRGEQFF

j_gene: TRBJ1-2
v_gene: TRBV6-5
d_gene: -
abundance: -
CDR3nt: TGTGCCAGCAGTTACGCGTCTGACTATGGCTACACCTTC
CDR3aa: CASSYASDYGYTF

j_gene: TRBJ2-7
v_gene: TRBV2
d_gene: -
abundance: -
CDR3nt: TGTGCCAGCACGATAGGAGCTTACGAGCAGTACTTC
CDR3aa: CASTIGAYEQYF

j_gene: TRBJ2-2
v_gene: TRBV24-1
d_gene: -
abundance: -
CDR3nt: TGTGCCACCAGTGATGCCGACAGCACCGGGGAGCTGTTTTTT
CDR3aa: CATSDADSTGELFF

j_gene: TRBJ2-7
v_gene: TRBV7-9
d_gene: -
abundance: -
CDR3nt: TGTGCCAGCAGCTTGACATTACACAGAGGGGACAACGAGCAGTACTTC
CDR3aa: CASSLTLHRGDNEQYF

j_gene: TRBJ2-1
v_gene: TRBV7-3
d_gene: -
abundance: -
CDR3nt: TGTGCCAGCAGCTCCAAAACAGGGCTTGGTGAGCAGTTCTTC
CDR3aa: CASSSKTGLGEQFF

j_gene: TRBJ1-1
v_gene: TRBV6-5
d_gene: TRBD1
abundance: -
CDR3nt: TGTGCCAGCACCAGACAGGGGCGGCCTGAAGCTTTCTTT
CDR3aa: CASTRQGRPEAFF

j_gene: TRBJ1-2
v_gene: TRBV5-4
d_gene: -
abundance: -
CDR3nt: TGTGCCAGCAGCTTGGATCCCAGGGGAGATGGCTACACCTTC
CDR3aa: CASSLDPRGDGYTF

j_gene: TRBJ1-2
v_gene: TRBV19
d_gene: -
abundance: once
CDR3nt: TGTGCCAGTTGCTTCAGGGGAAACTATGGCTACACCTTC
CDR3aa: CASCFRGNYGYTF

j_gene: TRBJ2-3
v_gene: TRBV10-1
d_gene: TRBD2
abundance: -
CDR3nt: TGCGCCAGCAGCCGGACTAGCGGGGATACGCAGTATTTT
CDR3aa: CASSRTSGDTQYF

j_gene: TRBJ1-2
v_gene: TRBV19
d_gene: -
abundance: -
CDR3nt: TGTGCCAGTAGTGATATATACACCGGCTACACCTTC
CDR3aa: CASSDIYTGYTF

j_gene: TRBJ1-5
v_gene: TRBV5-1
d_gene: TRBD1
abundance: -
CDR3nt: TGCGCCAGCGGGGAACAGGGGGGGAATCAGCCCCAGCATTTT
CDR3aa: CASGEQGGNQPQHF

j_gene: TRBJ2-1
v_gene: TRBV6-6
d_gene: -
abundance: -
CDR3nt: TGTGCCAGCTCAATTGGCACTGAGCAGTTCTTC
CDR3aa: CASSIGTEQFF

j_gene: TRBJ1-5
v_gene: TRBV7-6
d_gene: TRBD1
abundance: -
CDR3nt: TGTGCCAGCAGCTTAACAGGGGGCGCACGGCAGCCCCAGCATTTT
CDR3aa: CASSLTGGARQPQHF

j_gene: TRBJ1-1
v_gene: TRBV10-2
d_gene: TRBD1
abundance: -
CDR3nt: TGCGCCAGCAGGATCCCCCAGGGGGGAACTTCTGAAGCTTTCTTT
CDR3aa: CASRIPQGGTSEAFF

j_gene: TRBJ2-1
v_gene: TRBV11-3
d_gene: TRBD1
abundance: -
CDR3nt: TGTGCCAGCAGCTTAGCCGGGACAGTATACAATGAGCAGTTCTTC
CDR3aa: CASSLAGTVYNEQFF

j_gene: TRBJ2-7
v_gene: TRBV10-3
d_gene: -
abundance: -
CDR3nt: TGTGCCATCAGTGCCACCCAGGGGGAGGCCTACGAGCAGTACTTC
CDR3aa: CAISATQGEAYEQYF

j_gene: TRBJ1-2
v_gene: TRBV5-1
d_gene: TRBD1
abundance: -
CDR3nt: TGCGCCAGCAGCCCGGGGGACAGGGAAAGGAAGGGCTACACCTTC
CDR3aa: CASSPGDRERKGYTF

j_gene: TRBJ2-1
v_gene: TRBV9
d_gene: TRBD2
abundance: once
CDR3nt: TGTGCCAGCAGCGTAGCTTCTAGCGGGAATGAGCAGTTCTTC
CDR3aa: CASSVASSGNEQFF